This T cell receptor (beta chain) comes out of a study of T cell responses to AZD1222 COVID-19 vaccine. Assay used: immunoSEQ multiplex PCR; TCRdb lists only in-frame clones, some missing. The sample has 150,000 to 170,000 clones; about 88% are singletons. Deletions cut 3 bases from V and 4 bases from J, with 6 bases between. This CDR3 region has 12 residues. This chain joins TRBV12-3 or TRBV12-4 and TRBJ1-2; D unclear. Sequenced here: peripheral blood, sampled on day 0 of AZD1222 vaccination. The source of this sequence is an adult in good health. DNA of the CDR3: TGTGCCAGCAGTTTGACATTCTATGGCTACACCTTC. This codes for CASSLTFYGYTF.